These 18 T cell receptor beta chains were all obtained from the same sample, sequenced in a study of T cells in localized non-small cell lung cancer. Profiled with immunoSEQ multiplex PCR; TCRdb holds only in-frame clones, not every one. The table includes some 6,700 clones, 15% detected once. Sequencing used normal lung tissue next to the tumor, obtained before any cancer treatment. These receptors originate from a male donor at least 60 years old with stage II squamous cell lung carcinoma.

The CDR3: CSGREAGRFNEQFF. In nucleotides, the CDR3 is TGCAGCGGTAGGGAGGCAGGGAGATTCAATGAGCAGTTCTTC. The chain carries TRBV29-1 and TRBJ2-1, with a tentative D call TRBD2 (6 bases). V was clipped by 7 bases and J by 6 bases, with 19 bases between them. CDR3 size: 14 residues. Germline CDR1 SQVTM, CDR2 ANQGSEA.

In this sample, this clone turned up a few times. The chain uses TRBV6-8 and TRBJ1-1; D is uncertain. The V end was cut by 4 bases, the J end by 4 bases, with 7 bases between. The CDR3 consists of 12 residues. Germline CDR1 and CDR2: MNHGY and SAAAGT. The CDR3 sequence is CASSFIGTEAFF. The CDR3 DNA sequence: TGTGCCAGCAGTTTCATAGGCACTGAAGCTTTCTTT.

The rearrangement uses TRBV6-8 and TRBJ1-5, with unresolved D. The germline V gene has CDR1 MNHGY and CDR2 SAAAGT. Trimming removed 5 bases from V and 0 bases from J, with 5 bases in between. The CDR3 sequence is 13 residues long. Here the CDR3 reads CASSTNSNQPQHF. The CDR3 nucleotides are TGTGCCAGCAGTACAAATAGCAATCAGCCCCAGCATTTT.

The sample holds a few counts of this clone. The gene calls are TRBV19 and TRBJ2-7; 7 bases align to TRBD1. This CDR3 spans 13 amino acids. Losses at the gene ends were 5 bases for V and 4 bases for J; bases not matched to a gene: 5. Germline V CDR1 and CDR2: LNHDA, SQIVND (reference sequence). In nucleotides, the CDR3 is TGTGCCAGTAGTGCAGGGGGTGGGTACGAGCAGTACTTC. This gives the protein CASSAGGGYEQYF.

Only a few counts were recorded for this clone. CDR3 DNA: TGTGCCAGCAGCTTGGGAGGAACTACAGATACGCAGTATTTT. Translated: CASSLGGTTDTQYF. The chain combines TRBV11-3 with TRBJ2-3; perhaps TRBD2 as D (6 bases). This CDR3 spans 14 amino acids. The V gene's germline CDR1 is SGHNT and CDR2 YENEEA. The ends were cut back, 3 bases at V and 3 bases at J, with 10 bases in the middle.

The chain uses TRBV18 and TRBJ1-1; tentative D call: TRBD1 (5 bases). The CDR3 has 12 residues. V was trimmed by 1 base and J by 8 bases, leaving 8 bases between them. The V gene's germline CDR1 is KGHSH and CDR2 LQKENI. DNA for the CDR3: TGTGCCAGCTCACCACTAACAGGAGAAGCTTTCTTT. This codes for CASSPLTGEAFF.

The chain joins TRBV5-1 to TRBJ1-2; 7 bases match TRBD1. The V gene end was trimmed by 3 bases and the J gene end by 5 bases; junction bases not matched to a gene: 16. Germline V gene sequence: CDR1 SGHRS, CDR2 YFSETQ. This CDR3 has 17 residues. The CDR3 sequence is CASSSGLTGALWYGYTF. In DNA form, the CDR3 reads TGCGCCAGCAGCTCGGGCCTTACAGGGGCCCTCTGGTATGGCTACACCTTC.

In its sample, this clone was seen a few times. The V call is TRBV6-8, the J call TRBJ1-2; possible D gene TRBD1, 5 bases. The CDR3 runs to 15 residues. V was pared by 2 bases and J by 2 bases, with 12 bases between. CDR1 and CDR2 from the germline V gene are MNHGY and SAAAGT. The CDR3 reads CASSYGDSQNYGYTF. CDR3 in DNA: TGTGCCAGCAGTTACGGAGACAGCCAAAACTATGGCTACACCTTC.

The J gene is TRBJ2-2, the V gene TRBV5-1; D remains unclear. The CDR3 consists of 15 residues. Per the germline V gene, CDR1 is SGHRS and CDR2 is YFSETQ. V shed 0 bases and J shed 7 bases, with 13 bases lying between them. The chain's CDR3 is CASSLGDPWGGELFF. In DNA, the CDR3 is TGCGCCAGCAGCTTGGGAGACCCCTGGGGCGGGGAGCTGTTTTTT.

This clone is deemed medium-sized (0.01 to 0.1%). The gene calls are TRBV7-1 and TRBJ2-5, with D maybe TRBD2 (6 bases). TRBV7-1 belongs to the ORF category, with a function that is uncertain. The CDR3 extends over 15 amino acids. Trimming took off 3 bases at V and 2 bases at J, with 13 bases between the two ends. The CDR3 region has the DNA TGTGCCAGCAGCTCGAGCGGGCGGACACAAGAGACCCAGTACTTC. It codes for CASSSSGRTQETQYF.

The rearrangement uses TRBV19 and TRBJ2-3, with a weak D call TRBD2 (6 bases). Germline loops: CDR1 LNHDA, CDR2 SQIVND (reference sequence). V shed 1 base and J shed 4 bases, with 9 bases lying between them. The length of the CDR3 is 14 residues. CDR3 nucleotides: TGTGCCAGTAGTATAGGGGGGACTGCAGATACGCAGTATTTT. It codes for CASSIGGTADTQYF. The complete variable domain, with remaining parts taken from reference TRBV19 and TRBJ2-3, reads DGGITQSPKYLFRKEGQNVTLSCEQNLNHDAMYWYRQDPGQGLRLIYYSQIVNDFQKGDIAEGYSVSREKKESFPLTVTSAQKNPTAFYLCASSIGGTADTQYFGPGTRLTVL.

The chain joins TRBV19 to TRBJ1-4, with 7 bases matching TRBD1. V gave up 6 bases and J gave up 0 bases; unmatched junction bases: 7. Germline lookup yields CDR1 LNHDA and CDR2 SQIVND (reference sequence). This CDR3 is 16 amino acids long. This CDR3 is CASRILTGATNEKLFF. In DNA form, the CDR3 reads TGTGCCAGTAGGATTCTCACAGGGGCAACTAATGAAAAACTGTTTTTT.

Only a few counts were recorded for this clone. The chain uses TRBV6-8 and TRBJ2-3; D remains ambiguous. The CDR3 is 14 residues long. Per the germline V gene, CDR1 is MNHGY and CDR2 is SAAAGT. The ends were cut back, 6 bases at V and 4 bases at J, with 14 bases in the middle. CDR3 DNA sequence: TGTGCCAGCAGCACCCACGGGTTCGCAGATACGCAGTATTTT. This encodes CASSTHGFADTQYF.

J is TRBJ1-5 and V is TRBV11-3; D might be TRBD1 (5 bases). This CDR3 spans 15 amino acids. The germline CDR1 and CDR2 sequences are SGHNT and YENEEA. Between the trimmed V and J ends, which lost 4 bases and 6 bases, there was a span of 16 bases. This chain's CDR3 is CASSSLSGWSQPQHF. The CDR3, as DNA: TGTGCCAGCAGCTCGTTGTCAGGGTGGAGTCAGCCCCAGCATTTT. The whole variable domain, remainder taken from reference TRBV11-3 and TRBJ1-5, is EAGVVQSPRYKIIEKKQPVAFWCNPISGHNTLYWYLQNLGQGPELLIRYENEEAVDDSQLPKDRFSAERLKGVDSTLKIQPAELGDSAVYLCASSSLSGWSQPQHFGDGTRLSIL.

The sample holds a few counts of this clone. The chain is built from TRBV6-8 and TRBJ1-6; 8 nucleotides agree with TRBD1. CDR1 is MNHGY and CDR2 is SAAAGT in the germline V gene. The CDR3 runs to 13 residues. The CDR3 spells CAVADRVNSPLHF. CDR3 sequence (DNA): TGTGCAGTAGCGGACAGGGTGAATTCACCCCTCCACTTT.

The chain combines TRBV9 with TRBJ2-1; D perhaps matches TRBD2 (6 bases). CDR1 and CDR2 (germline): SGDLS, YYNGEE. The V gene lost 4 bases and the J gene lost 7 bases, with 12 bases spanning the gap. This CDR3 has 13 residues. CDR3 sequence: CASSLATSNEQFF. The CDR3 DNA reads TGTGCCAGCAGCCTAGCGACCTCGAATGAGCAGTTCTTC.

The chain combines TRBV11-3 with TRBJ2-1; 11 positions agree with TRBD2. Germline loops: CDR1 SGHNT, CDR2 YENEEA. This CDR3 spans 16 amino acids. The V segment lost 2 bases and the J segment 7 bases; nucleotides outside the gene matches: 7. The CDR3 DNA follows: TGTGCCAGCAGCTTACCTCTAGCGGGAGGCATGAATGAGCAGTTCTTC. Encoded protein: CASSLPLAGGMNEQFF.

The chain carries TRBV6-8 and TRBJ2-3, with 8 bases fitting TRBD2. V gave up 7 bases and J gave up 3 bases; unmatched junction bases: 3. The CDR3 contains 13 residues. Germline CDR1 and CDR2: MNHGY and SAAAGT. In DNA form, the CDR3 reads TGTGCCAGCAACAAGCGGGGGACAGATACGCAGTATTTT. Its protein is CASNKRGTDTQYF.